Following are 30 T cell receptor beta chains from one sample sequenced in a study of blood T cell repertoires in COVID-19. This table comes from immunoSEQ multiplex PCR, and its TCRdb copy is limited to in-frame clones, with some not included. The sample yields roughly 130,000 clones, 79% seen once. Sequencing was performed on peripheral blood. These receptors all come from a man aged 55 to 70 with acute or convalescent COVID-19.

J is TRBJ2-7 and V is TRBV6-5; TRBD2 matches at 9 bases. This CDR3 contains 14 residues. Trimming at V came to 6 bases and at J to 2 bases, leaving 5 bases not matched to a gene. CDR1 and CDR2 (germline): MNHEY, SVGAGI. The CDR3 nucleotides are TGTGCCAGCAGGGGGGGACTAGCAGCCTACGAGCAGTACTTC. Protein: CASRGGLAAYEQYF.

DNA for the CDR3: TGTGCCAGCAGTCTGGGACTAGCGGGAAAGGAGACCCAGTACTTC. Encoded protein: CASSLGLAGKETQYF. The rearrangement uses TRBV2 and TRBJ2-5, with TRBD2 matching over 13 bases. This CDR3 region has 15 residues. With 5 bases clipped from V and 5 bases from J, the junction kept 5 bases outside the gene matches. Germline CDR1 reads SNHLY; CDR2 reads FYNNEI.

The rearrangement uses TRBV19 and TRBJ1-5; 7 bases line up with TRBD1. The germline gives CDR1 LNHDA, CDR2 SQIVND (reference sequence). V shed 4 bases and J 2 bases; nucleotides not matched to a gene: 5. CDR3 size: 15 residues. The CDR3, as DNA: TGTGCCAGTAGTAGAGGGGGCGGGGGCAATCAGCCCCAGCATTTT. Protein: CASSRGGGGNQPQHF.

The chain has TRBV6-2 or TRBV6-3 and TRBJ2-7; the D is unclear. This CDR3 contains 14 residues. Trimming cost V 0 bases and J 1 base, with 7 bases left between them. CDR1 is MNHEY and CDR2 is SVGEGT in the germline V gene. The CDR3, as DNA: TGTGCCAGCAGTTACTCTACAGCTTCCTACGAGCAGTACTTC. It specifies CASSYSTASYEQYF.

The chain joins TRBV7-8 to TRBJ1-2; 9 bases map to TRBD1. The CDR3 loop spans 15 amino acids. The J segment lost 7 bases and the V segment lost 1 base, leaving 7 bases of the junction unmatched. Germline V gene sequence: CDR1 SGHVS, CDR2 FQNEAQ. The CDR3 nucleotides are TGTGCCAGCAGCTTAGTGGACAGGGGACTATTTGGCTACACCTTC. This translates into CASSLVDRGLFGYTF.

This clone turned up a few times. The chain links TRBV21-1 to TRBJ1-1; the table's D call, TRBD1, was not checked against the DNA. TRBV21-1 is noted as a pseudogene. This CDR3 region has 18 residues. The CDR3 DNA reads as TGTGCCAGCAGCAAAGCGGCGGGACAGGCCGCGGGGAACACTGAAGCTTTCTTT. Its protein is CASSKAAGQAAGNTEAFF.

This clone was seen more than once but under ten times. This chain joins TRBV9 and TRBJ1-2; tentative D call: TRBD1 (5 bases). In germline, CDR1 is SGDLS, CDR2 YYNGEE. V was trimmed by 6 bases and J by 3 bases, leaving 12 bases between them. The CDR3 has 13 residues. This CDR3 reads CASTKSTDYGYTF. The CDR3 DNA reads TGTGCCAGCACAAAATCGACAGACTATGGCTACACCTTC.

The CDR3, as DNA: TGTGCCTGGAGTGCCGCTGGCAACGAGCAGTACTTC. It encodes CAWSAAGNEQYF. J is TRBJ2-7 and V is TRBV30; D call uncertain. The CDR3 contains 12 residues. From germline, CDR1 is GTSNPN and CDR2 SVGIG (reference sequence). V lost 1 base and J 5 bases, leaving 9 bases between the germline ends.

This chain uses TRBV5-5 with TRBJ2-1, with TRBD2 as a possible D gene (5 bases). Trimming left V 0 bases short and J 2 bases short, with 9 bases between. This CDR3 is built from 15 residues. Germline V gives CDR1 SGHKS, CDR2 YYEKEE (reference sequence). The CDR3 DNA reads TGTGCCAGCAGCTTGGGACTATTTGCCTACAATGAGCAGTTCTTC. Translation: CASSLGLFAYNEQFF.

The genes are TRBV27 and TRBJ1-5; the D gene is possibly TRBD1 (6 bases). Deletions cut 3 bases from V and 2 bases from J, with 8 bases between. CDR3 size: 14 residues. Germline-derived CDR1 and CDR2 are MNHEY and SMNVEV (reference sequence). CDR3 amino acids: CASSLSGGNQPQHF. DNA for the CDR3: TGTGCCAGCAGTTTGTCAGGGGGCAATCAGCCCCAGCATTTT.

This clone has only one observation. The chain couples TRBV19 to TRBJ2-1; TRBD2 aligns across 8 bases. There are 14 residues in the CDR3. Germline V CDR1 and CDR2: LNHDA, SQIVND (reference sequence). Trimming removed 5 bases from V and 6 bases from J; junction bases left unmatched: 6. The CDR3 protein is CASSFTGTSNEQFF. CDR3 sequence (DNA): TGTGCCAGTAGTTTCACCGGGACTAGCAATGAGCAGTTCTTC.

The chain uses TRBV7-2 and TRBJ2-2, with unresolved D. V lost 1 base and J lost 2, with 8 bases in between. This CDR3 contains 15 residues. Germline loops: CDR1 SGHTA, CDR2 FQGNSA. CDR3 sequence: CASSLEFLNTGELFF. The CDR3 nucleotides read TGTGCCAGCAGCTTAGAATTCCTCAACACCGGGGAGCTGTTTTTT.

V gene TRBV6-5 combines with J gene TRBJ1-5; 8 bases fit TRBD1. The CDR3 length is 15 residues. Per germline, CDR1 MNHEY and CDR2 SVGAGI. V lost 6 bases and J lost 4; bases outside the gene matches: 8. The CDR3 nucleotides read TGTGCCAGCAGAGGCTTCACAGGGGGGAATCAGCCCCAGCATTTT. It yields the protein CASRGFTGGNQPQHF.

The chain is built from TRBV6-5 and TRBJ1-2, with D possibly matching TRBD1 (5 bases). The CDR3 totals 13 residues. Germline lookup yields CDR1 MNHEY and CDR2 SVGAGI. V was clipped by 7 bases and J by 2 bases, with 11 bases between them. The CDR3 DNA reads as TGTGCCAGCATTATCCCAGGGAACTATGGCTACACCTTC. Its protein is CASIIPGNYGYTF.

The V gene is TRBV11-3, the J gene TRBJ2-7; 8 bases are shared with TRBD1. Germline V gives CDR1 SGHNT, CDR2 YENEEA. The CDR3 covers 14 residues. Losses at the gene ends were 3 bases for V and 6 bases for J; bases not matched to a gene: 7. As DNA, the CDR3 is TGTGCCAGCAGCTTGGACAGGGTTAGCGGCGAGCAGTACTTC. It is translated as CASSLDRVSGEQYF. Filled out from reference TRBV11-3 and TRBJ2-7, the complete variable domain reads EAGVVQSPRYKIIEKKQPVAFWCNPISGHNTLYWYLQNLGQGPELLIRYENEEAVDDSQLPKDRFSAERLKGVDSTLKIQPAELGDSAVYLCASSLDRVSGEQYFGPGTRLTVT.

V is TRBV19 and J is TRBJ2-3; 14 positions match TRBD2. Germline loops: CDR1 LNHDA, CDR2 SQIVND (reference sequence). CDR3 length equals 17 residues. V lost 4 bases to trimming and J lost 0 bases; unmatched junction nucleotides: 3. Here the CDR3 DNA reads TGTGCCAGTAGTAGACTAGCGGGAGGGCCTAGCACAGATACGCAGTATTTT. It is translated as CASSRLAGGPSTDTQYF.

The CDR3 DNA reads TGTGCCAGCAGCGCGGGACTGGATTACAATGAGCAGTTCTTC. As protein: CASSAGLDYNEQFF. The V and J genes are TRBV5-4 and TRBJ2-1; TRBD2 might be the D (6 bases). This CDR3 spans 14 amino acids. Looked up from germline, CDR1 is SGHNT and CDR2 is YYREEE (reference sequence). V was pared by 4 bases and J by 4 bases, with 12 bases between.

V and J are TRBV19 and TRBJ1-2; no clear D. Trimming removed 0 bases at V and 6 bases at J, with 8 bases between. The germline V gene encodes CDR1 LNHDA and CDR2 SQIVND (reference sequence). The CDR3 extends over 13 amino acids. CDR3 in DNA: TGTGCCAGTAGTATAGAAGGCGGAGATGGCTACACCTTC. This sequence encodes CASSIEGGDGYTF.

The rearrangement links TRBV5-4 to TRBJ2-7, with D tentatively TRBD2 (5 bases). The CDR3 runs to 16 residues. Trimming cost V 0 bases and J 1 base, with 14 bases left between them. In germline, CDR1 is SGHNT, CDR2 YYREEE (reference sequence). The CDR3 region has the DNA TGTGCCAGCAGCTTGGGGGCTAGCAGTCATTCCTACGAGCAGTACTTC. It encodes CASSLGASSHSYEQYF. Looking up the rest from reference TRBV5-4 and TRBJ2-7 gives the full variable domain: ETGVTQSPTHLIKTRGQQVTLRCSSQSGHNTVSWYQQALGQGPQFIFQYYREEENGRGNFPPRFSGLQFPNYSSELNVNALELDDSALYLCASSLGASSHSYEQYFGPGTRLTVT.

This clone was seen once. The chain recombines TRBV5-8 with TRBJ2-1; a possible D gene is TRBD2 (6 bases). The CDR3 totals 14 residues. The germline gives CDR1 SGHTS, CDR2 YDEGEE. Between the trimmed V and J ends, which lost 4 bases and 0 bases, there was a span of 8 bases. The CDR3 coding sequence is TGTGCCAGCAGCACGGGACTCTCCTACAATGAGCAGTTCTTC. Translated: CASSTGLSYNEQFF.

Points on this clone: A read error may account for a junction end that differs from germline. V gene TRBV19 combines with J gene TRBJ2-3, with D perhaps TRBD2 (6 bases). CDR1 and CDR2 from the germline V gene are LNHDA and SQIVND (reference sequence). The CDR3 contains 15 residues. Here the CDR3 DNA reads TGTGCGAGTAGGGAAGGAGGGGCCTACACAGATACGCAGTATTTT. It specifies CASREGGAYTDTQYF.

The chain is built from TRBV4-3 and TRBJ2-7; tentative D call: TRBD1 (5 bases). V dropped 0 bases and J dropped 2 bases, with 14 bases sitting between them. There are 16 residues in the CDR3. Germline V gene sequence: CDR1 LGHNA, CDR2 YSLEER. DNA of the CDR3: TGCGCCAGCAGCCAAGATGTAACCGGCAGGGCCTACGAGCAGTACTTC. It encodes CASSQDVTGRAYEQYF.

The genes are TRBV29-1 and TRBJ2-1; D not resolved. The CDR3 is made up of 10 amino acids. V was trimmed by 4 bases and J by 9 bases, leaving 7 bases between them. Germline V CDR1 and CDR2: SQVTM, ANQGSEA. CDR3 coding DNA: TGCAGCGTTGCTCTAATTGAGCAGTTCTTC. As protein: CSVALIEQFF.

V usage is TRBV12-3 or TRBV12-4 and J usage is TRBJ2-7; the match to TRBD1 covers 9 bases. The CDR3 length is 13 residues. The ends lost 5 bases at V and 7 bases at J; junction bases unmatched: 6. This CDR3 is CASSPGQGREQYF. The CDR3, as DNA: TGTGCCAGCAGTCCCGGACAGGGGCGAGAGCAGTACTTC.

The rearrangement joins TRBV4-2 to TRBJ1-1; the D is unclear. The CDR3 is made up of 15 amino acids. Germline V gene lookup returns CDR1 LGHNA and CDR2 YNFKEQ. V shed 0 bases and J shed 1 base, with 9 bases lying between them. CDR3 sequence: CASSQDASSNTEAFF. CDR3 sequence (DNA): TGTGCCAGCAGCCAAGATGCCAGTTCGAACACTGAAGCTTTCTTT.

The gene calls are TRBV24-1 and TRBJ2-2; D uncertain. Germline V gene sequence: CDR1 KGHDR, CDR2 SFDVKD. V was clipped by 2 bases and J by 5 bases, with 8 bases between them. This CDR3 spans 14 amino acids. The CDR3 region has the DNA TGTGCCACCAGTGATTCCGGTTCTACCGGGGAGCTGTTTTTT. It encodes CATSDSGSTGELFF.

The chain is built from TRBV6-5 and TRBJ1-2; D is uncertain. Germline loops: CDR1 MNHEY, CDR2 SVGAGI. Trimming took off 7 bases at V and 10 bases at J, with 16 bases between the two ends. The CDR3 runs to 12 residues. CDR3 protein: CASTFEGAYYTF. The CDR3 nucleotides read TGTGCCAGCACCTTTGAGGGAGCTTACTACACCTTC.

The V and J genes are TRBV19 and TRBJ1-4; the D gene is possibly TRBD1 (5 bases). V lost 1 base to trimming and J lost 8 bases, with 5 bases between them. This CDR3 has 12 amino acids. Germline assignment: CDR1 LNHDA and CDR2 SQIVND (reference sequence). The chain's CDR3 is CASSIGGEKLFF. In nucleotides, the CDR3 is TGTGCCAGTAGTATAGGGGGCGAAAAACTGTTTTTT. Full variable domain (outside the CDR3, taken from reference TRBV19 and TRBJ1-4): DGGITQSPKYLFRKEGQNVTLSCEQNLNHDAMYWYRQDPGQGLRLIYYSQIVNDFQKGDIAEGYSVSREKKESFPLTVTSAQKNPTAFYLCASSIGGEKLFFGSGTQLSVL.

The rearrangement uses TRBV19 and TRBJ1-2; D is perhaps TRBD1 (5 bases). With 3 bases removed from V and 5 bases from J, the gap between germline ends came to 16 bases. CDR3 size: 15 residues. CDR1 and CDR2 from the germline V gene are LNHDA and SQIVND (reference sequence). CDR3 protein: CASSIGDSSIYGYTF. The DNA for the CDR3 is TGTGCCAGTAGTATTGGAGACAGCAGCATTTATGGCTACACCTTC.

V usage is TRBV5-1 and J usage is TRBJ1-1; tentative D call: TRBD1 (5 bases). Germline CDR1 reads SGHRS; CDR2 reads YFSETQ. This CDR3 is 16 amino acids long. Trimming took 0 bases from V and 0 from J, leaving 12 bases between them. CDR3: CASSLVGGAMNTEAFF. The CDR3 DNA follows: TGCGCCAGCAGCTTGGTTGGAGGGGCCATGAACACTGAAGCTTTCTTT.